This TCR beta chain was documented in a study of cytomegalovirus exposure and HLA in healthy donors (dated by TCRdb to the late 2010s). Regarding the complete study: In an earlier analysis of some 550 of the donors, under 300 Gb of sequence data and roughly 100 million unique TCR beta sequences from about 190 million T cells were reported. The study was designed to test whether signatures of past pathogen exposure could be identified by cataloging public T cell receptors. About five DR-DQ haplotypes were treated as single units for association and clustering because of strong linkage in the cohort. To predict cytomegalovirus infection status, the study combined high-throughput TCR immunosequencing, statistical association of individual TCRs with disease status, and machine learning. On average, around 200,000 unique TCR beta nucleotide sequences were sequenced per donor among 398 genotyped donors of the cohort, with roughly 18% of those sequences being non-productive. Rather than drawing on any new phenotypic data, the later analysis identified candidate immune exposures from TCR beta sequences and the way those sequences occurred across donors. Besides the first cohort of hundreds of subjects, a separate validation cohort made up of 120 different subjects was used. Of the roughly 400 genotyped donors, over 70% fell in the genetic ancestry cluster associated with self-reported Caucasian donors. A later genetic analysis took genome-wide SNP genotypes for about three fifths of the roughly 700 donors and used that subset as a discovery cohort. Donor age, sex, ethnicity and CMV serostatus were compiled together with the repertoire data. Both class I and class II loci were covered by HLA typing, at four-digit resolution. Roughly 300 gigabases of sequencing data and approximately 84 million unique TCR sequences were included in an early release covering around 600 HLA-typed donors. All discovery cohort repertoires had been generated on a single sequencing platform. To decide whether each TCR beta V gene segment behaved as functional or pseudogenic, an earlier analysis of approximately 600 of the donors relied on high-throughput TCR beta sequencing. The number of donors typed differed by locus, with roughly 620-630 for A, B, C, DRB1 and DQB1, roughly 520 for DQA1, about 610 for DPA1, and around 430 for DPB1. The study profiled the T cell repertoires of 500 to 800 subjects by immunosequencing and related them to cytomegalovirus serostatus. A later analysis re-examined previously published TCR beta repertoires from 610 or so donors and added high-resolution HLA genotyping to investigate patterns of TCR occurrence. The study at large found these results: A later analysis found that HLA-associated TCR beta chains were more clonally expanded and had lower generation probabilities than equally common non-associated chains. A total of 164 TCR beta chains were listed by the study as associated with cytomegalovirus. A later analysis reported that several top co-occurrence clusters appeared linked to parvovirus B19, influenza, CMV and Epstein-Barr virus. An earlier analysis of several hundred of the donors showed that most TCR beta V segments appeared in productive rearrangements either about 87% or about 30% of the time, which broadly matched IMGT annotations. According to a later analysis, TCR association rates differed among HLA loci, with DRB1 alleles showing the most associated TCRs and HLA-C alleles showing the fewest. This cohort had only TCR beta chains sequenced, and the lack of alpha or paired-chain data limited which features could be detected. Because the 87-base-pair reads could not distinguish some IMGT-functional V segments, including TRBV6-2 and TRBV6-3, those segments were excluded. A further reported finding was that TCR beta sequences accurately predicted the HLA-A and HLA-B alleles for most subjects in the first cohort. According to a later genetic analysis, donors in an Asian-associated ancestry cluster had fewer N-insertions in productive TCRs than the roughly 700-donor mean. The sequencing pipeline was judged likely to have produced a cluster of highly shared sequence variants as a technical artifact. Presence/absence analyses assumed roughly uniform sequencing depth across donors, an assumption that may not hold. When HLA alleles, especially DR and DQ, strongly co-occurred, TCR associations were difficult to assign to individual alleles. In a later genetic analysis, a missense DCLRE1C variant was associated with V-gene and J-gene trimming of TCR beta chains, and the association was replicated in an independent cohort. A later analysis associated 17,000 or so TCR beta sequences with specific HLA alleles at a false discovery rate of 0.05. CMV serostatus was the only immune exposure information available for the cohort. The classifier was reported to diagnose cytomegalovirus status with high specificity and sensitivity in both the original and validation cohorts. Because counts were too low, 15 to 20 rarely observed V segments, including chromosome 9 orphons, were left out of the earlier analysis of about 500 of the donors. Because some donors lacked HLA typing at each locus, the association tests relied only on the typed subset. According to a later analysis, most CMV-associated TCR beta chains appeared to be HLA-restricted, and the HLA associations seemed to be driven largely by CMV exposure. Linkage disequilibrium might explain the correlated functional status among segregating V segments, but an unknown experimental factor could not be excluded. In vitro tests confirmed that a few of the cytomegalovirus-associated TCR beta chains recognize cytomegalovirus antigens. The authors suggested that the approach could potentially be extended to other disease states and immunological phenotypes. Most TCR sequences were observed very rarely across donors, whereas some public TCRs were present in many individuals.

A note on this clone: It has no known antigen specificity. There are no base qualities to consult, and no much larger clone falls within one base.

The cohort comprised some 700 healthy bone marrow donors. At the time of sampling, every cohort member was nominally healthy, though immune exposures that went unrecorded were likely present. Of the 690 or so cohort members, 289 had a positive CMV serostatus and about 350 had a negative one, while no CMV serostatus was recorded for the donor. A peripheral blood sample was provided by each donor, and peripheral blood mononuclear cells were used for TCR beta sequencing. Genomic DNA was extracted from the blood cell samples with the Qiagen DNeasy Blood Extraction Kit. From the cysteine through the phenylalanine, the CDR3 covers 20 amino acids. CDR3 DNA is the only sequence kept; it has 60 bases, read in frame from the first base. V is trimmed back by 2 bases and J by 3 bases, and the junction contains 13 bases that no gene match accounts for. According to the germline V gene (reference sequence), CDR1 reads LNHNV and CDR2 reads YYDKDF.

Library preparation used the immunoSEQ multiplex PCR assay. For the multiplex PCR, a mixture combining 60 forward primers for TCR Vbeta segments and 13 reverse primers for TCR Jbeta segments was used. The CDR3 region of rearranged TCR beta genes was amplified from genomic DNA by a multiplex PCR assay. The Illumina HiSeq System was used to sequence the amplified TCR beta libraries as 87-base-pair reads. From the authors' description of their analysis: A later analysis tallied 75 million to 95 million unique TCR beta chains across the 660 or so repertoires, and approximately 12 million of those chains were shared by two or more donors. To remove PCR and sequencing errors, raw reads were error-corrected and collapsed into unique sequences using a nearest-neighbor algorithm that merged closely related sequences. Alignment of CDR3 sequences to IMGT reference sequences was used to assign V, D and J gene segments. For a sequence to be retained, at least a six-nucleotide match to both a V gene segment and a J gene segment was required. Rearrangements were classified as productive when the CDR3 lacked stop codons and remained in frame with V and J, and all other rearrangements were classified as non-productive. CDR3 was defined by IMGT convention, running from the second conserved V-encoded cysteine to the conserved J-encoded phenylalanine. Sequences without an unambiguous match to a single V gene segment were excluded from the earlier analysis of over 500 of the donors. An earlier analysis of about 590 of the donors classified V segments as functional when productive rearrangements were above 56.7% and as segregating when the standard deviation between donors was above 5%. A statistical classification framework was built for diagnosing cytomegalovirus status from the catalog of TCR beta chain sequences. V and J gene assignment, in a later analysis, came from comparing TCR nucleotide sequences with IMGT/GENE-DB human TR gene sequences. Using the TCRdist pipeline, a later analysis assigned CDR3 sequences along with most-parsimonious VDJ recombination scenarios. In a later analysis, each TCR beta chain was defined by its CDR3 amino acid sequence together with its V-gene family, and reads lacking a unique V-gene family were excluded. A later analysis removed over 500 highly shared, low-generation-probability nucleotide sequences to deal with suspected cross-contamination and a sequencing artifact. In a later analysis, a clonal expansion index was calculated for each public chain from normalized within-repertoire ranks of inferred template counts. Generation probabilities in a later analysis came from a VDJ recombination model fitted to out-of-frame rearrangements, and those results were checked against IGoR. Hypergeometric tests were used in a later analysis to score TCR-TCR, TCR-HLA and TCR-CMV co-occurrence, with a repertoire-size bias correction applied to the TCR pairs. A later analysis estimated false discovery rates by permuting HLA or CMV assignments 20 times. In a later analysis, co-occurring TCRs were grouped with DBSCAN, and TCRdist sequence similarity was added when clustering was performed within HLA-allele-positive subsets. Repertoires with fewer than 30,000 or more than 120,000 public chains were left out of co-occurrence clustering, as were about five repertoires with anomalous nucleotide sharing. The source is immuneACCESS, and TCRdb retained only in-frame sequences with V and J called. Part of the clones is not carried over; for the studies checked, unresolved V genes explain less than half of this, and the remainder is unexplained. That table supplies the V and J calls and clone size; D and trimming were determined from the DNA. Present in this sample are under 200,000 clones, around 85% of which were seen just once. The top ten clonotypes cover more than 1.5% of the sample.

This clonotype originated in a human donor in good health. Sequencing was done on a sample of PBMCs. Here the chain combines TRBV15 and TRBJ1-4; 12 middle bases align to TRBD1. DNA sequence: TGTGCCACCAGCAGACTGAGCACCGGGACAGGGGGCTTAGCTAATGAAAAACTGTTTTTT. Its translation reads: CATSRLSTGTGGLANEKLFF.